The clone carrying this TCR beta chain was found a few times. The antigen remains unidentified. The data originate from a study of T cells in Graves' hyperthyroidism and ophthalmopathy. RNA transcripts served as the template for amplifying TCR beta CDR3 regions. First-round RT-PCR of the TCR CDR3 relied on the HTBI primer set. TCRdb ran MiXCR on the multiplex PCR reads and lists one entry per CDR3 protein. The data show 700,000 to 950,000 distinct CDR3 sequences, roughly a third seen once. Points from the study as a whole: Expanded thyroid clonotypes (above 0.001) were mostly also found in blood.

For Graves' hyperthyroidism to be stable, ophthalmopathy could not progress within 18 months. In germline, CDR1 is SGHTA, CDR2 FQGNSA. The CDR3 covers 15 residues. The germline V and J ends were trimmed by 6 bases and 4 bases, with 18 bases remaining between them. What was sequenced was blood. The V and J genes are TRBV7-2 and TRBJ1-1; D is uncertain. This sequence originates from a woman between 40 and 50 years old with Graves' hyperthyroidism. The DNA of the CDR3 is TGTGCCAGCAGTTACTCGTTTCGGGGAGGCACTGAAGCTTTCTTT. Translated, it gives CASSYSFRGGTEAFF.